A selection of T cell receptor beta chains follows, all from one sample in a study of cytomegalovirus exposure and HLA in healthy donors. Here immunoSEQ multiplex PCR was the method, and the copy in TCRdb shows in-frame clones only, minus some. Among 150,000 to 200,000 clones listed, around nine tenths were seen once. Material for sequencing was PBMCs. These receptors came from a woman aged 18-29 years in good health and CMV-seropositive. CDR3s include the opening cysteine and the closing phenylalanine or tryptophan. A D gene is named only where the DNA matches it firmly. Only part of the rows carry a size: once, few, many, or a class if the clone is expanded.

TRBJ2-7 NA TRBV30 once CAWRLAGFPYEQYF TGTGCCTGGAGACTGGCGGGGTTTCCCTACGAGCAGTACTTC
TRBJ2-4 NA TRBV2 NA CASSEPTLAKNIQYF TGTGCCAGCAGTGAACCAACTCTAGCCAAAAACATTCAGTACTTC
TRBJ2-5 NA TRBV9 NA CASSGTGQETQYF TGTGCCAGCAGCGGTACAGGGCAAGAGACCCAGTACTTC
TRBJ2-1 TRBD2 TRBV2 NA CASTRTGTTTYNEQFF TGTGCCAGCACCCGGACGGGGACTACCACTTACAATGAGCAGTTCTTC
TRBJ1-5 NA TRBV7-8 NA CASSLKRGGRNQPQHF TGTGCCAGCAGCTTAAAAAGGGGTGGGCGCAATCAGCCCCAGCATTTT
TRBJ1-1 NA TRBV19 NA CASSISRHEQPEAFF TGTGCCAGTAGTATCTCAAGACACGAACAGCCCGAAGCTTTCTTT
TRBJ1-3 NA TRBV5-1 NA CASSVGVGGNTIYF TGCGCCAGCAGCGTCGGGGTAGGTGGAAACACCATATATTTT
TRBJ1-5 NA TRBV19 NA CASSVAHSNQPQHF TGTGCCAGTAGTGTCGCACATAGCAATCAGCCCCAGCATTTT
TRBJ2-7 NA TRBV5-1 NA CASSWDQGSSYEQYF TGCGCCAGCAGCTGGGATCAGGGAAGCTCCTACGAGCAGTACTTC
TRBJ1-5 NA TRBV2 NA CASSERQPSNQPQHF TGTGCCAGCAGTGAACGACAGCCTAGCAATCAGCCCCAGCATTTT
TRBJ1-4 NA TRBV5-1 NA CASGPRGAGEKLFF TGCGCCAGCGGGCCCCGGGGGGCTGGAGAAAAACTGTTTTTT
TRBJ2-1 TRBD2 TRBV7-3 NA CASSRTSGSTEQFF TGTGCCAGCAGTAGGACTAGCGGGAGCACTGAGCAGTTCTTC
TRBJ2-5 TRBD2 TRBV10-3 NA CAISGGLAAEETQYF TGTGCCATCAGTGGGGGACTAGCTGCTGAAGAGACCCAGTACTTC
TRBJ2-7 TRBD1 TRBV19 NA CATGQGIYEQYF TGTGCCACGGGACAGGGGATCTACGAGCAGTACTTC
TRBJ1-5 NA TRBV19 once CASRVRGQPQHF TGTGCCAGTCGGGTTCGGGGGCAGCCCCAGCATTTT
TRBJ2-7 NA TRBV11-2 once CASSFVLGEQYF TGTGCCAGCAGCTTCGTACTCGGCGAGCAGTACTTC